The 18 T cell receptor beta chains below were found in one sample sequenced in a study of T cell responses to AZD1222 COVID-19 vaccine. The assay was immunoSEQ multiplex PCR, and TCRdb's table has in-frame clones only and misses some. The data show some 96,000 clones, with roughly 86% seen just once and 16% held by the top ten. Sequencing used peripheral blood, obtained 28 days after the second AZD1222 dose. The receptor source for this set is an adult who received the AZD1222 COVID-19 vaccine.

This sequence joins TRBV10-3 and TRBJ1-5; 10 positions agree with TRBD1. The CDR3 totals 17 residues. V lost 4 bases to trimming and J lost 1 base; unmatched junction nucleotides: 7. Germline V gene sequence: CDR1 ENHRY, CDR2 SYGVKD. The CDR3 reads CAISGGTGVRSNQPQHF. CDR3 coding DNA: TGTGCCATCAGTGGGGGGACAGGGGTTCGGAGCAATCAGCCCCAGCATTTT.

CDR3 protein: CASSNPTGYSNQPQHF. CDR3 sequence (DNA): TGTGCCAGCAGCAATCCGACAGGTTATAGCAATCAGCCCCAGCATTTT. The chain couples TRBV21-1 to TRBJ1-5; the DNA was not compared with TRBD1, the D call given in the table. TRBV21-1 is an annotated pseudogene. The CDR3 sequence is 16 residues long.

The table lists this clone with a count of one. This chain connects TRBV7-9 to TRBJ1-4; the D gene is possibly TRBD1 (5 bases). Per germline, CDR1 SEHNR and CDR2 FQNEAQ (reference sequence). The CDR3 is made up of 17 amino acids. V was pared by 1 base and J by 5 bases, with 17 bases between. CDR3 sequence (DNA): TGTGCCAGCAGCTTAGGGGGGGTTTGGCAGAGAAATGAAAAACTGTTTTTT. Amino acids: CASSLGGVWQRNEKLFF.

V gene TRBV5-1 combines with J gene TRBJ1-3; TRBD1 might be the D (6 bases). CDR3 length equals 15 residues. Germline assignment: CDR1 SGHRS and CDR2 YFSETQ. V was shortened by 0 bases and J by 4 bases, with 11 bases between the two germline ends. CDR3 residues: CASSLAGAGGNTIYF. Here the CDR3 DNA reads TGCGCCAGCAGCTTGGCGGGGGCCGGAGGAAACACCATATATTTT.

This clone appeared a single time. This CDR3 is CSVEGEPDTQYF. CDR3 in DNA: TGCAGCGTTGAGGGAGAGCCAGATACGCAGTATTTT. V usage is TRBV29-1 and J usage is TRBJ2-3; D is possibly TRBD2 (5 bases). V lost 3 bases, J lost 4 bases, and 8 bases lay in between. CDR3 size: 12 residues. CDR1 and CDR2 from the germline V gene are SQVTM and ANQGSEA.

As regards this clone: Other DNA sequences in the same sample also yield this CDR3. The chain uses TRBV5-1 and TRBJ2-3; TRBD1 might be the D (5 bases). Germline V lookup: CDR1 SGHRS, CDR2 YFSETQ. V lost 0 bases and J 0 bases, leaving 5 bases between the germline ends. The CDR3 has 14 residues. CDR3 protein: CASSLAGSTDTQYF. In nucleotides, the CDR3 is TGCGCCAGCAGCTTGGCAGGGAGCACAGATACGCAGTATTTT.

This chain links TRBV15 with TRBJ2-1; 15 nucleotides match TRBD2. The CDR3 length is 15 residues. The V segment lost 5 bases and the J segment 12 bases; nucleotides outside the gene matches: 8. Germline V gene sequence: CDR1 LNHNV, CDR2 YYDKDF (reference sequence). CDR3 sequence (DNA): TGTGCCACCAGCTCCTGGACTAGCGGGAGGGCCGGGCAGTTCTTC. Its translation is CATSSWTSGRAGQFF.

The gene calls are TRBV3-1 (or the pseudogene TRBV3-2) and TRBJ1-6; D is undetermined. The V end was cut by 4 bases, the J end by 8 bases, with 6 bases between. This CDR3 region has 12 residues. Germline values: CDR1 LGHDT, CDR2 YNNKEL (reference sequence). Here the CDR3 DNA reads TGTGCCAGCAGCCTCCCCGATTCACCCCTCCACTTT. This sequence encodes CASSLPDSPLHF.

The chain couples TRBV4-1 to TRBJ2-7; no clear D gene. Germline-derived CDR1 and CDR2 are MGHRA and YSYEKL. V lost 3 bases and J lost 3, with 12 bases in between. The CDR3 contains 14 residues. CDR3 sequence (DNA): TGCGCCAGCAGCCATGCAGGATCGAACTACGAGCAGTACTTC. Its protein product is CASSHAGSNYEQYF.

The rearrangement uses TRBV27 and TRBJ2-1, with D possibly being TRBD1 or TRBD2 (5 bases each). From germline, CDR1 is MNHEY and CDR2 SMNVEV (reference sequence). Trimming shortened V by 7 bases and J by 1 base, and 14 bases separated the two germline ends. The CDR3 is 15 residues long. The CDR3 here is CASTPGASSYNEQFF. CDR3 nucleotide sequence: TGTGCCAGCACCCCCGGGGCTAGTTCCTACAATGAGCAGTTCTTC.

The gene calls are TRBV19 and TRBJ1-5; no clear D. V was pared by 7 bases and J by 2 bases, with 9 bases between. Germline values: CDR1 LNHDA, CDR2 SQIVND (reference sequence). This CDR3 has 13 residues. CDR3: CASKGAGNQPQHF. Here the CDR3 DNA reads TGTGCCAGTAAAGGAGCGGGCAATCAGCCCCAGCATTTT.

CDR3 loop: CASSLPGYNQPQHF. The CDR3 DNA reads as TGTGCCAGCAGTCTCCCAGGGTACAATCAGCCCCAGCATTTT. The rearrangement joins TRBV28 to TRBJ1-5; perhaps TRBD1 as D (5 bases). From germline, CDR1 is MDHEN and CDR2 SYDVKM. The length of the CDR3 is 14 residues. V lost 5 bases, J lost 3 bases, and 11 bases lay in between.

The V gene is TRBV28, the J gene TRBJ2-4; D call uncertain. This CDR3 has 16 residues. Germline values: CDR1 MDHEN, CDR2 SYDVKM. The V end was cut by 5 bases, the J end by 0 bases, with 14 bases between. CDR3 sequence: CASSPLRNLAKNIQYF. The CDR3 DNA reads TGTGCCAGCAGTCCCCTCAGGAACTTAGCCAAAAACATTCAGTACTTC.

The chain uses TRBV6-5 and TRBJ2-7; possibly TRBD1 for D (6 bases). Looked up from germline, CDR1 is MNHEY and CDR2 is SVGAGI. With 7 bases removed from V and 0 bases from J, the gap between germline ends came to 10 bases. The CDR3 is 13 residues long. CDR3 in amino acids: CASTPDSSYEQYF. The CDR3 DNA sequence: TGTGCCAGCACCCCGGACAGCTCCTACGAGCAGTACTTC.

This chain uses TRBV4-1 with TRBJ1-2; 7 bases match TRBD1. The V gene end was trimmed by 1 base and the J gene end by 4 bases; junction bases not matched to a gene: 12. The germline V gene encodes CDR1 MGHRA and CDR2 YSYEKL. This CDR3 contains 17 residues. CDR3 amino acids: CASSQAPEPRGAYGYTF. The CDR3 DNA reads TGCGCCAGCAGCCAAGCTCCTGAGCCCAGGGGGGCCTATGGCTACACCTTC.

V gene TRBV6-5 combines with J gene TRBJ2-3; TRBD2 matches 9 bases. The length of the CDR3 is 16 residues. CDR1 is MNHEY, CDR2 SVGAGI, per germline. Trimming took 0 bases from V and 9 from J; bases not matched to a gene: 10. This CDR3 is CASSYSMAGGPSTQYF. CDR3 sequence (DNA): TGTGCCAGCAGTTACTCGATGGCGGGAGGGCCCTCGACGCAGTATTTT.

This chain connects TRBV13 to TRBJ2-7; TRBD1 might be the D (6 bases). V lost 3 bases and J 0 bases, leaving 21 bases between the germline ends. The CDR3 has 18 amino acids. Germline CDR1 reads PRHDT; CDR2 reads FYEKMQ (reference sequence). The DNA for the CDR3 is TGTGCCAGCAGCTTTACCGTCGGACAGTCCCAGGGCTCCTACGAGCAGTACTTC. The encoded protein is CASSFTVGQSQGSYEQYF.

This sequence joins TRBV7-2 and TRBJ2-1, with 8 bases matching TRBD1. Germline V CDR1 and CDR2: SGHTA, FQGNSA. Trimming at V came to 0 bases and at J to 7 bases, leaving 2 bases not matched to a gene. The CDR3 totals 14 residues. CDR3 protein: CASSLAGTGNEQFF. In nucleotides, the CDR3 is TGTGCCAGCAGCTTAGCTGGGACAGGTAATGAGCAGTTCTTC.